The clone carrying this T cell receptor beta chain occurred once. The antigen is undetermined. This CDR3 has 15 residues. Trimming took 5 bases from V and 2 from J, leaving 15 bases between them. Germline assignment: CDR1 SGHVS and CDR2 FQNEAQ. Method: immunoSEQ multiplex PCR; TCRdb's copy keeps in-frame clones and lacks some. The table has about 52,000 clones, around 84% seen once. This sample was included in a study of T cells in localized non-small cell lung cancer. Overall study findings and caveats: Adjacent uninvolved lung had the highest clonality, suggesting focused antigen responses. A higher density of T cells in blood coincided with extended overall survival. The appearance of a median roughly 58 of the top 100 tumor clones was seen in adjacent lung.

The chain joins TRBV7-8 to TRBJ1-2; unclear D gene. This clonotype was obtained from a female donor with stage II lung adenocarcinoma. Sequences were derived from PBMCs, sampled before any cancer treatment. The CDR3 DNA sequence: TGTGCCAGCAGCCCCTTAGGGCGGTCGAACTATGGCTACACCTTC. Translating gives CASSPLGRSNYGYTF.